This passage covers 3 T cell receptor beta chains from one sample sequenced in a study of regulatory T cells in long-lasting Graves disease. Arm-PCR with iRepertoire HTBI primers amplified the CDR3 regions for these TCR beta libraries. TCRdb re-analysed the multiplex PCR reads in MiXCR, keeping a single row per CDR3 protein. The profile shows hundreds of thousands of distinct CDR3 sequences, approximately 20% of them singletons. Time point in this sample: newly diagnosed GD, antithyroid drugs for less than 3 months. PBMCs were the source of the RNA used for TCR sequencing. The specimen comprised peripheral blood mononuclear cells (PBMCs), sampled at new diagnosis, from a patient treated with antithyroid drugs. These receptor sequences come from a female donor with Graves disease.

With respect to this clonotype: Being one base from a much bigger clone, this may be a read error. The rearrangement uses TRBV6-2 or TRBV6-3 and TRBJ2-1; 11 nucleotides line up with TRBD2. This CDR3 comprises 15 residues. CDR1 MNHEY and CDR2 SVGEGT come from the germline V gene. After removal of 6 bases from V and 8 bases from J, the junction contained 9 bases not matched to a gene. CDR3 nucleotide sequence: TGTGCCAGCAGGTCCCTAGCGGGAGGCCGCGATGAGCAGTTCTTC. Translating gives CASRSLAGGRDEQFF.

This clonotype was seen repeatedly, ten times or more. V usage is TRBV14 and J usage is TRBJ2-2; D not resolved. The CDR3 totals 13 residues. Trimming removed 2 bases from V and 7 bases from J, with 8 bases in between. CDR1 is SGHDN and CDR2 is FVKESK in the germline V gene. The CDR3 nucleotides are TGTGCCAGCAGCCAAATTTATAGCGGGGAGCTGTTTTTT. It translates to CASSQIYSGELFF.

This clonotype was seen ten or more times. This chain links TRBV7-9 with TRBJ2-7, with D possibly matching TRBD2 (5 bases). The CDR3 covers 14 residues. Between the trimmed V and J ends, which lost 5 bases and 2 bases, there was a span of 13 bases. The germline CDR1 and CDR2 sequences are SEHNR and FQNEAQ (reference sequence). The DNA of the CDR3 is TGTGCCAGCAGCGCTGGGAGTTCCCCCTACGAGCAGTACTTC. Its translation is CASSAGSSPYEQYF.